Listed here are 20 T cell receptor beta chains from one sample, sequenced in a study of cytomegalovirus exposure and HLA in healthy donors. Primers: 60 Vbeta forward and 13 Jbeta reverse. The protocol was immunoSEQ multiplex PCR, while the TCRdb copy is restricted to in-frame clones and leaves out a portion. The table for this sample gives 41,000 or so clones. The sequenced sample consisted of PBMCs. The receptors shown here come from a man in his thirties or forties in good health and CMV-seronegative.

The gene calls are TRBV6-4 and TRBJ2-2; tentative D call: TRBD1 (5 bases). This CDR3 has 13 residues. V was pared by 3 bases and J by 5 bases, with 7 bases between. Germline CDR1 and CDR2: MRHNA and SNTAGT. The CDR3 nucleotides read TGTGCCAGCAGTGAGGGGCAAACCGGGGAGCTGTTTTTT. Encoded protein: CASSEGQTGELFF.

The J gene is TRBJ1-4, the V gene TRBV30; 8 positions agree with TRBD1. Germline-derived CDR1 and CDR2 are GTSNPN and SVGIG (reference sequence). Germline trimming cut 6 bases from V and 7 bases from J; bases unmatched to any gene: 7. This CDR3 is built from 13 residues. CDR3 coding DNA: TGTGCCTGCAGACAGGGGCCAGGTGAAAAACTGTTTTTT. Residues: CACRQGPGEKLFF.

The chain uses TRBV18 and TRBJ1-2; 7 positions match TRBD1. CDR1 and CDR2 from the germline V gene are KGHSH and LQKENI. V shed 9 bases and J 8 bases; nucleotides not matched to a gene: 18. The CDR3 sequence is 15 residues long. The CDR3 loop reads CASSRDRAPPEGYTF. The CDR3 nucleotides are TGTGCCAGTTCCCGGGACAGAGCTCCTCCAGAGGGCTACACCTTC.

The chain has TRBV7-2 and TRBJ1-1; D remains ambiguous. The V and J ends lost 6 bases and 2 bases respectively, with 10 bases between them. Germline CDR1 and CDR2: SGHTA and FQGNSA. The CDR3 runs 13 residues. The CDR3 loop is CASSSQFNTEAFF. CDR3 nucleotides: TGTGCCAGCAGTTCACAGTTCAACACTGAAGCTTTCTTT.

This sequence joins TRBV10-3 and TRBJ2-2, with TRBD2 as a possible D gene (5 bases). Trimming took off 0 bases at V and 4 bases at J, with 9 bases between the two ends. The CDR3 runs to 15 residues. Germline values: CDR1 ENHRY, CDR2 SYGVKD. CDR3 loop: CAISESREPTGELFF. The DNA of the CDR3 is TGTGCCATCAGTGAGTCGAGGGAGCCCACCGGGGAGCTGTTTTTT.

J is TRBJ1-4 and V is TRBV5-6, with TRBD1 matching 11 bases. CDR3 size: 14 residues. CDR1 and CDR2 from the germline V gene are SGHDT and YYEEEE. V shed 3 bases, J shed 15 bases, and the junction held 10 bases outside the gene matches. CDR3 loop: CASSSGTGGLGLFF. For the CDR3, the DNA is TGTGCCAGCAGCTCCGGGACAGGGGGTCTGGGGTTGTTTTTT.

The chain has TRBV25-1 and TRBJ2-1; TRBD2 agrees at 7 bases. There are 14 residues in the CDR3. Germline CDR1 MGHDK, CDR2 SYGVNS. V was clipped by 6 bases and J by 4 bases; unmatched bases: 6. The CDR3 sequence is CASRMGGGYNEQFF. The CDR3 nucleotides are TGTGCCAGCAGAATGGGGGGAGGGTACAATGAGCAGTTCTTC.

The genes are TRBV5-4 and TRBJ2-1; 10 bases agree with TRBD2. This CDR3 spans 18 amino acids. J gave up 9 bases and V 2 bases, and 17 bases lay outside the gene matches. Germline CDR1 SGHNT, CDR2 YYREEE (reference sequence). CDR3 DNA: TGTGCCAGCAGCTTTCTAGCGGGAGCACTGGAGGCGGAATCTGAGCAGTTCTTC. It is translated as CASSFLAGALEAESEQFF.

This sequence joins TRBV11-3 and TRBJ2-7; D might be TRBD2 (7 bases). The V end lost 5 bases, the J end lost 6 bases, and 14 bases lay between the germline ends. This CDR3 comprises 13 residues. CDR1 is SGHNT and CDR2 is YENEEA in the germline V gene. The CDR3 loop reads CASSRGGLGEQYF. The CDR3 nucleotides are TGTGCCAGCAGCCGCGGGGGCCTCGGCGAGCAGTACTTC.

This chain connects TRBV6-4 to TRBJ2-7, with TRBD1 matching 12 bases. Per the germline V gene, CDR1 is MRHNA and CDR2 is SNTAGT. J was trimmed by 2 bases and V by 6 bases; bases with no gene match: 14. CDR3 length: 18 amino acids. CDR3 coding DNA: TGTGCCAGCAGGGAACCGGGACAGGGGGCGAGTAGACCCTACGAGCAGTACTTC. This translates into CASREPGQGASRPYEQYF.

This chain links TRBV6-1 with TRBJ2-1; D is unclear. V lost 4 bases to trimming and J lost 4 bases, with 5 bases between them. Germline CDR1 MNHNS, CDR2 SASEGT. This CDR3 has 12 residues. CDR3 loop: CASSVQYNEQFF. DNA for the CDR3: TGTGCCAGCAGTGTTCAGTACAATGAGCAGTTCTTC.

The V gene is TRBV19, the J gene TRBJ1-2, with unresolved D. The V end lost 4 bases, the J end lost 5 bases, and 11 bases lay between the germline ends. Germline V CDR1 and CDR2: LNHDA, SQIVND (reference sequence). The CDR3 extends over 13 amino acids. In DNA form, the CDR3 reads TGTGCCAGTAGTACCCTGACTGGATATGGCTACACCTTC. Its protein product is CASSTLTGYGYTF. Supplemented by reference TRBV19 and TRBJ1-2, the full variable domain reads DGGITQSPKYLFRKEGQNVTLSCEQNLNHDAMYWYRQDPGQGLRLIYYSQIVNDFQKGDIAEGYSVSREKKESFPLTVTSAQKNPTAFYLCASSTLTGYGYTFGSGTRLTVV.

The chain recombines TRBV5-1 with TRBJ2-1; D is undetermined. The V end lost 3 bases, the J end lost 2 bases, and 9 bases lay between the germline ends. This CDR3 has 14 residues. The germline CDR1 and CDR2 sequences are SGHRS and YFSETQ. The CDR3 spells CASSSPPAYNEQFF. CDR3 nucleotide sequence: TGCGCCAGCAGCTCCCCCCCGGCCTACAATGAGCAGTTCTTC.

The rearrangement joins TRBV10-1 to TRBJ1-2; D possibly corresponds to TRBD1 (5 bases). Germline CDR1 is WNHNN and CDR2 is SYGVQD (reference sequence). V lost 3 bases to trimming and J lost 7 bases, with 6 bases between them. This CDR3 is 11 amino acids long. CDR3 in amino acids: CASSDRVGYTF. DNA of the CDR3: TGCGCCAGCAGTGACAGGGTTGGCTACACCTTC.

V and J are TRBV6-1 and TRBJ1-3, with D possibly being TRBD1 (6 bases). V was cut by 8 bases and J by 2 bases, with 13 bases left in between. The CDR3 sequence is 14 residues long. The germline V gene has CDR1 MNHNS and CDR2 SASEGT. The CDR3 DNA is TGTGCCAGCGAGGGGGGGGCGGCTGGAAACACCATATATTTT. Encoded protein: CASEGGAAGNTIYF.

The rearrangement uses TRBV6-7 and TRBJ2-7, with D possibly being TRBD1 (5 bases). TRBV6-7 is an ORF, and what it does is uncertain. Trimming took 4 bases from V and 1 from J, leaving 17 bases between them. CDR3 length: 16 amino acids. CDR3 DNA sequence: TGTGCCAGCAGTTGCCCCCCAGACAGAGCTTCCTACGAGCAGTACTTC. It encodes CASSCPPDRASYEQYF.

The chain carries TRBV9 and TRBJ2-2, with 7 positions matching TRBD1. The V gene end was trimmed by 3 bases and the J gene end by 1 base; junction bases not matched to a gene: 6. The length of the CDR3 is 16 residues. Germline V gene sequence: CDR1 SGDLS, CDR2 YYNGEE. For the CDR3, the DNA is TGTGCCAGCAGCGCGCGACAGGGAATGAACACCGGGGAGCTGTTTTTT. This codes for CASSARQGMNTGELFF.

The chain links TRBV7-3 to TRBJ2-2, with 8 bases matching TRBD1. V shed 8 bases and J 2 bases; nucleotides not matched to a gene: 7. CDR1 is SGHTA and CDR2 is FQGTGA in the germline V gene. This CDR3 region has 15 residues. The CDR3 DNA reads as TGTGCCAGCTCTCGTTCAGGGGGCAACACCGGGGAGCTGTTTTTT. It yields the protein CASSRSGGNTGELFF.

This chain uses TRBV14 with TRBJ2-3; D might be TRBD2 (6 bases). Germline-derived CDR1 and CDR2 are SGHDN and FVKESK. This CDR3 has 16 residues. V dropped 2 bases and J dropped 1 base, with 13 bases sitting between them. Here the CDR3 DNA reads TGTGCCAGCAGCCAACAGAGCGGGTTTGGCACAGATACGCAGTATTTT. It encodes CASSQQSGFGTDTQYF.

In regard to this clone: Relative to the germline gene, one junction end is altered; a read error may explain this. The same CDR3 arises from other DNA sequences in this sample as well. The chain has TRBV18 and TRBJ1-6; D remains unclear. This CDR3 is 14 amino acids long. Germline CDR1 and CDR2: KGHSH and LQKENI. CDR3 DNA sequence: TGTGCCAGCTCACCCAACGGAGTGCCTTCACCCCTACACTTT. Translating it yields CASSPNGVPSPLHF. Variable domain in full (rest from reference TRBV18 and TRBJ1-6): NAGVMQNPRHLVRRRGQEARLRCSPMKGHSHVYWYRQLPEEGLKFMVYLQKENIIDESGMPKERFSAEFPKEGPSILRIQQVVRGDSAAYFCASSPNGVPSPLHFGNGTRLTVT.